Shown below are 12 T cell receptor beta chains from a single sample sequenced in a study of cytotoxic CD8 clonotypes in ibrutinib-treated CLL. The repertoire was sequenced with immunoSEQ multiplex PCR; TCRdb's copy has only in-frame clones and lacks some. The table has 30,000 to 40,000 clones, roughly three quarters seen once. Sample: PBMCs, taken at disease progression, from a patient treated with ibrutinib. Receptor source: a human donor with chronic lymphocytic leukemia.

This chain links TRBV27 with TRBJ1-2; D unresolved. Germline assignment: CDR1 MNHEY and CDR2 SMNVEV (reference sequence). V lost 7 bases, J lost 0 bases, and 15 bases lay in between. The CDR3 covers 15 residues. Here the CDR3 DNA reads TGTGCCAGCACACCCGCTGGTTTGTCTAACTATGGCTACACCTTC. It codes for CASTPAGLSNYGYTF.

This chain links TRBV11-2 with TRBJ2-2, with 8 bases fitting TRBD1. Germline loops: CDR1 SGHAT, CDR2 FQNNGV. The V gene end was trimmed by 3 bases and the J gene end by 5 bases; junction bases not matched to a gene: 14. This CDR3 has 18 residues. DNA of the CDR3: TGTGCCAGCAGCTTTTCCTACAGGGGGGCCCTAGGTACCGGGGAGCTGTTTTTT. This gives the protein CASSFSYRGALGTGELFF.

The V gene is TRBV25-1, the J gene TRBJ2-7, with a possible D match to TRBD1 (6 bases). The CDR3 is made up of 13 amino acids. V was shortened by 4 bases and J by 2 bases, with 9 bases between the two germline ends. The germline gives CDR1 MGHDK, CDR2 SYGVNS. The CDR3 loop reads CASSGGLTYEQYF. The CDR3, as DNA: TGTGCCAGCAGTGGGGGGCTTACCTACGAGCAGTACTTC.

This rearrangement joins TRBV5-1 to TRBJ1-2, with unresolved D. Germline V lookup: CDR1 SGHRS, CDR2 YFSETQ. Trimming stripped 3 bases from V and 1 base from J, with 16 bases between. The CDR3 spans 16 residues. CDR3 sequence (DNA): TGCGCCAGCAGCTCCCGGGCCCTAACAAGTAACTATGGCTACACCTTC. It encodes CASSSRALTSNYGYTF.

The rearrangement joins TRBV18 to TRBJ1-3, with unresolved D. The V and J ends lost 2 bases and 1 base respectively, with 9 bases between them. Germline-derived CDR1 and CDR2 are KGHSH and LQKENI. The CDR3 contains 15 residues. CDR3 amino acids: CASSPAAVSGNTIYF. The CDR3 DNA follows: TGTGCCAGCTCACCAGCGGCAGTTTCTGGAAACACCATATATTTT.

This clone is a singleton in its sample. The chain joins TRBV19 to TRBJ1-4, with 8 bases lining up with TRBD1. CDR3 length: 13 amino acids. Losses at the gene ends were 5 bases for V and 8 bases for J; bases not matched to a gene: 4. Looked up from germline, CDR1 is LNHDA and CDR2 is SQIVND (reference sequence). The CDR3 bases are TGTGCCAGTAGTCATGGACAGGGCGAAAAACTGTTTTTT. Translating it yields CASSHGQGEKLFF.

J is TRBJ2-5 and V is TRBV10-3; 9 bases line up with TRBD1. Germline values: CDR1 ENHRY, CDR2 SYGVKD. The V and J ends lost 4 bases and 5 bases, in that order; junction bases with no gene match: 14. This CDR3 contains 17 residues. The chain's CDR3 is CAISGSREDRGAETQYF. The CDR3 region has the DNA TGTGCCATCAGTGGGAGCCGAGAGGACAGGGGTGCGGAGACCCAGTACTTC.

This clone was seen only once. The chain combines TRBV5-1 with TRBJ2-2; 8 bases are shared with TRBD2. The germline V gene has CDR1 SGHRS and CDR2 YFSETQ. The V segment lost 0 bases and the J segment 4 bases; nucleotides outside the gene matches: 5. This CDR3 region has 16 residues. The chain's CDR3 is CASSLVPGGRTGELFF. CDR3 sequence (DNA): TGCGCCAGCAGCTTGGTCCCGGGGGGGCGCACCGGGGAGCTGTTTTTT.

The CDR3 sequence: CASSLWTGPMSTGELFF. As DNA, the CDR3 is TGCGCCAGCAGCCTTTGGACAGGTCCTATGAGCACCGGGGAGCTGTTTTTT. The chain couples TRBV5-1 to TRBJ2-2, with 7 nucleotides matching TRBD1. The CDR3 contains 17 residues. The germline V gene encodes CDR1 SGHRS and CDR2 YFSETQ. V dropped 4 bases and J dropped 4; count of bases not matched to a gene: 13.

V is TRBV5-6 and J is TRBJ1-5; TRBD1 aligns across 7 bases. This CDR3 spans 15 amino acids. CDR1 and CDR2 from the germline V gene are SGHDT and YYEEEE. With V trimmed by 2 bases and J by 4 bases, 6 bases remained unmatched. The CDR3 nucleotides read TGTGCCAGCAGCTTTAGCCGGGACAGTAATCAGCCCCAGCATTTT. Its translation: CASSFSRDSNQPQHF. Variable domain in full (rest from reference TRBV5-6 and TRBJ1-5): DAGVTQSPTHLIKTRGQQVTLRCSPKSGHDTVSWYQQALGQGPQFIFQYYEEEERQRGNFPDRFSGHQFPNYSSELNVNALLLGDSALYLCASSFSRDSNQPQHFGDGTRLSIL.

Only a few counts were recorded for this clone. V usage is TRBV18 and J usage is TRBJ1-2, with 7 bases identical to TRBD1. With V trimmed by 2 bases and J by 2 bases, 2 bases remained unmatched. The CDR3 length is 14 residues. CDR1 and CDR2 from the germline V gene are KGHSH and LQKENI. The CDR3 reads CASSPGQDNYGYTF. CDR3 coding DNA: TGTGCCAGCTCACCAGGACAGGACAACTATGGCTACACCTTC.

The chain employs TRBV6-1 and TRBJ2-1; weak D call: TRBD1 (5 bases). The length of the CDR3 is 13 residues. Trimming pared 6 bases from V and 3 bases from J, leaving 9 bases between. Germline lookup yields CDR1 MNHNS and CDR2 SASEGT. CDR3 nucleotides: TGTGCCAGCAGCCCCGACAGCTACAATGAGCAGTTCTTC. This codes for CASSPDSYNEQFF.